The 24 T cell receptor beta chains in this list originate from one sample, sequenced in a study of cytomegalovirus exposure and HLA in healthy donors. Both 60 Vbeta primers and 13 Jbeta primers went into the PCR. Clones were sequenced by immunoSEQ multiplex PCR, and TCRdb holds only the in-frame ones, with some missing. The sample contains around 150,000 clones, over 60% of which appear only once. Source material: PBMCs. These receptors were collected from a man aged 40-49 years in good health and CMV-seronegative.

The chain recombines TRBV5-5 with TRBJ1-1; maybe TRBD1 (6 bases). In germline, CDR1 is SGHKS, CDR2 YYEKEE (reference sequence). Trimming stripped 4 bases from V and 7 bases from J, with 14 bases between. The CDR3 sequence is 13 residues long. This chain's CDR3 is CASSTWTDYEAFF. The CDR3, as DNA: TGTGCCAGCAGCACCTGGACAGACTATGAAGCTTTCTTT.

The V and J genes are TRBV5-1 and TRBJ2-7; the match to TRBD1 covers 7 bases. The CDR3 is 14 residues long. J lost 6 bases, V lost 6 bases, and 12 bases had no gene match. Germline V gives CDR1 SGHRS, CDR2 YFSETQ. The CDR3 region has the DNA TGCGCCAGCACCGACGACAGGGAAAGGGGCGAGCAGTACTTC. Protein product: CASTDDRERGEQYF.

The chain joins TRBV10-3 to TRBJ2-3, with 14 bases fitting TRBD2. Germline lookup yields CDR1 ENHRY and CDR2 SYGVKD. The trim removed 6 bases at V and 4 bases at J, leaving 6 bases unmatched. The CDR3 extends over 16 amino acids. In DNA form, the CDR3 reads TGTGCCATCAGGCCGACTAGCGGGGGGGCCTCAGATACGCAGTATTTT. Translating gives CAIRPTSGGASDTQYF.

The CDR3 sequence: CASSLVHGELFF. CDR3 DNA: TGTGCCAGCAGCTTGGTACACGGGGAGCTGTTTTTT. This chain links TRBV5-4 with TRBJ2-2; no clear D gene. The V end was cut by 0 bases, the J end by 7 bases, with 4 bases between. The CDR3 runs 12 residues. Germline-derived CDR1 and CDR2 are SGHNT and YYREEE (reference sequence).

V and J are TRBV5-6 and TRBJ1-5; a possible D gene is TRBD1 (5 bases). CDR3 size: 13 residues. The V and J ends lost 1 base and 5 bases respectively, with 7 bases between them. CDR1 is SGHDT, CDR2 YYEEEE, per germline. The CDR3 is CASSLKGDQPQHF. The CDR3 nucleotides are TGTGCCAGCAGCTTGAAAGGGGATCAGCCCCAGCATTTT.

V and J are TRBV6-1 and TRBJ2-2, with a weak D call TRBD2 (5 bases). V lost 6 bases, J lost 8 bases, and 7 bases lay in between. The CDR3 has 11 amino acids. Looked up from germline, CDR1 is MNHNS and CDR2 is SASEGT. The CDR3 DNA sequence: TGTGCCAGCAGCCGAGGGGGGGAGCTGTTTTTT. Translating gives CASSRGGELFF.

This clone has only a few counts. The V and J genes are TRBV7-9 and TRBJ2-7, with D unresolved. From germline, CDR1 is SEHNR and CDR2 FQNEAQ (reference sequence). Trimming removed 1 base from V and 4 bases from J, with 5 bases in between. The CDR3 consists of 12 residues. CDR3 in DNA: TGTGCCAGCAGCTTAGTAGCTTACGAGCAGTACTTC. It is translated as CASSLVAYEQYF.

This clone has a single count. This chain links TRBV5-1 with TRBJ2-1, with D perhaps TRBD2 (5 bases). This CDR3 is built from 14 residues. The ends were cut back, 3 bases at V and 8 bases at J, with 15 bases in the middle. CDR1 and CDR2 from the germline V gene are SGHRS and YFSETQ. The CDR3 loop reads CASSWRSDAYEQFF. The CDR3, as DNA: TGCGCCAGCAGCTGGAGGTCTGACGCTTATGAGCAGTTCTTC.

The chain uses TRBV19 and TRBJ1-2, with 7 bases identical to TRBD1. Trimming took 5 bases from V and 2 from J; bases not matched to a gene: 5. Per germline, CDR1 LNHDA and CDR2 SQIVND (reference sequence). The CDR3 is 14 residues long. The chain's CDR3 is CASSPQTGNYGYTF. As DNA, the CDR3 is TGTGCCAGTAGTCCTCAGACAGGGAACTATGGCTACACCTTC.

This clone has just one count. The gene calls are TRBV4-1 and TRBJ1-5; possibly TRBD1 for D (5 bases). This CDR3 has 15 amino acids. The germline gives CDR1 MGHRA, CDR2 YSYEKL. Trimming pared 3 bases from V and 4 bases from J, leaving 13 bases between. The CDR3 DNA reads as TGCGCCAGCAGCCAGGGACTGGAGGGGAATCAGCCCCAGCATTTT. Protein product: CASSQGLEGNQPQHF.

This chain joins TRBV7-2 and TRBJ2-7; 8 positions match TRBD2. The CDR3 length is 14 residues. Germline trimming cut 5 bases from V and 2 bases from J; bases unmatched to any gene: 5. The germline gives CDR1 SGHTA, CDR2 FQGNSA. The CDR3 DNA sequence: TGTGCCAGCAGCCCTGGACTAGCCGCCTACGAGCAGTACTTC. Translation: CASSPGLAAYEQYF.

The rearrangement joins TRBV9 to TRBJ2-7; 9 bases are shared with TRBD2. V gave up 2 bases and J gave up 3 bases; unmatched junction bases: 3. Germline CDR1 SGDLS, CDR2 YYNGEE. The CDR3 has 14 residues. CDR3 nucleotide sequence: TGTGCCAGCAGCGTTAGCGGGAGTCTCTACGAGCAGTACTTC. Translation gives CASSVSGSLYEQYF.

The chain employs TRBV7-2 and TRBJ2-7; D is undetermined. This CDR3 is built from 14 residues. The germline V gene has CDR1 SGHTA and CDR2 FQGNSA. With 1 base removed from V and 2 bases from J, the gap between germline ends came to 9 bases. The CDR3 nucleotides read TGTGCCAGCAGCTTAGTTGGTCTAACCTACGAGCAGTACTTC. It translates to CASSLVGLTYEQYF.

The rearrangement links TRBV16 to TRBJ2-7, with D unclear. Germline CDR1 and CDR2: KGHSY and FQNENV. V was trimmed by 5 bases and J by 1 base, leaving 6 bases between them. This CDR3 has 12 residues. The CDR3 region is CASSVLSYEQYF. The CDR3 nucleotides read TGTGCCAGCAGCGTCCTTTCCTACGAGCAGTACTTC.

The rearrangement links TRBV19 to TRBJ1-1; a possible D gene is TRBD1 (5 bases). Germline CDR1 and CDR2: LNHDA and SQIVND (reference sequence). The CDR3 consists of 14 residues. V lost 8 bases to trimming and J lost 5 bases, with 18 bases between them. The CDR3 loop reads CASSLGRAGTEAFF. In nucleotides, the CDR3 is TGTGCCAGTTCACTAGGCAGGGCGGGAACTGAAGCTTTCTTT.

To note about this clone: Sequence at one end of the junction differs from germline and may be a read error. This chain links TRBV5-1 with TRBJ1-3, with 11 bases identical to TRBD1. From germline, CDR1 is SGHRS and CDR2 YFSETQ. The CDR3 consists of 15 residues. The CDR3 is CASSLDRGPGNTIYF. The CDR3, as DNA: TGCGCCAGCAGTTTGGACAGGGGGCCTGGAAACACCATATATTTT.

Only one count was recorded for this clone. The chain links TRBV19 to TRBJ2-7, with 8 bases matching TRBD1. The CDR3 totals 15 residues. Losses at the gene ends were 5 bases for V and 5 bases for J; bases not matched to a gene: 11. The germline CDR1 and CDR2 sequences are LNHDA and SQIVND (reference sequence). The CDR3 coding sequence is TGTGCCAGTAGTGCAGGACAGGGAACAGGGAACGAGCAGTACTTC. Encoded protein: CASSAGQGTGNEQYF.

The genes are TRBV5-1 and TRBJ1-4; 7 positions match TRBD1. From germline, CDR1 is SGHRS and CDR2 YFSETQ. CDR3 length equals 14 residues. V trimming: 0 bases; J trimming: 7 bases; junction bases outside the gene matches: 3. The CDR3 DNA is TGCGCCAGCAGCTTGGACAGGGGAATTGAAAAACTGTTTTTT. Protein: CASSLDRGIEKLFF.

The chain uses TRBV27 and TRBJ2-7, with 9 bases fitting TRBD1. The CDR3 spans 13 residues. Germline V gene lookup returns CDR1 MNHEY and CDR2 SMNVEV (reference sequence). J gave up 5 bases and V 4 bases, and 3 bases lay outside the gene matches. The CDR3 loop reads CASSWDRANEQYF. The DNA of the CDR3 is TGTGCCAGCAGTTGGGACAGGGCGAACGAGCAGTACTTC.

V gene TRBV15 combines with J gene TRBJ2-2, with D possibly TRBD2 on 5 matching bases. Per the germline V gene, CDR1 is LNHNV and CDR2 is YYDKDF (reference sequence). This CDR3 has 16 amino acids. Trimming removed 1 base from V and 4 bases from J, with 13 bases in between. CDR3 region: CATSRVRGIATGELFF. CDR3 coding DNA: TGTGCCACCAGCAGAGTACGGGGAATAGCCACCGGGGAGCTGTTTTTT. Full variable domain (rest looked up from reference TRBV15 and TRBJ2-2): DAMVIQNPRYQVTQFGKPVTLSCSQTLNHNVMYWYQQKSSQAPKLLFHYYDKDFNNEADTPDNFQSRRPNTSFCFLDIRSPGLGDTAMYLCATSRVRGIATGELFFGEGSRLTVL.

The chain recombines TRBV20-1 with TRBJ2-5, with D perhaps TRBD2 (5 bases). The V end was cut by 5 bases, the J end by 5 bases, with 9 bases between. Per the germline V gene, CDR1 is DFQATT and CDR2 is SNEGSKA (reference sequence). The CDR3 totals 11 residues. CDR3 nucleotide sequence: TGCAGTGCTGGTCCGGGGGAGACCCAGTACTTC. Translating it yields CSAGPGETQYF.

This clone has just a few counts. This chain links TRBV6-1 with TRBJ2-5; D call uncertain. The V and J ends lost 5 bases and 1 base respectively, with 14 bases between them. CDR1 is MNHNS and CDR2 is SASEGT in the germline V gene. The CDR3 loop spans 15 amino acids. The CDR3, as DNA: TGTGCCAGCAGTTTCGCCGACACCTTCCAAGAGACCCAGTACTTC. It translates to CASSFADTFQETQYF.

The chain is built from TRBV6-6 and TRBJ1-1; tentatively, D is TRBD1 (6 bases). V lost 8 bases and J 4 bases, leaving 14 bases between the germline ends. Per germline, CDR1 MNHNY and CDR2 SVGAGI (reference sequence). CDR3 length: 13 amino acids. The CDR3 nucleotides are TGTGCCAGCTCCCTAGGGGGGGGCACTGAAGCTTTCTTT. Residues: CASSLGGGTEAFF.

CDR3 sequence reads: CASRKGDRYEQYF. As DNA, the CDR3 is TGTGCCAGCAGGAAAGGGGATCGGTACGAGCAGTACTTC. The V call is TRBV6-1, the J call TRBJ2-7, with TRBD1 as a possible D gene (5 bases). The CDR3 is 13 amino acids. V lost 6 bases to trimming and J lost 4 bases, with 13 bases between them. Per the germline V gene, CDR1 is MNHNS and CDR2 is SASEGT.